The 32 T cell receptor beta chains reported below all come from one sample, sequenced in a study of cytomegalovirus exposure and HLA in healthy donors. It was with 60 Vbeta and 13 Jbeta primers that the PCR ran. Only in-frame clones appear in the TCRdb table, and some are missing; sequencing was by immunoSEQ multiplex PCR. Of 60,000 to 75,000 clones in the sample, roughly 72% are singletons; the top ten hold about 20%. The sequenced material came from PBMCs. These receptors all stem from a woman in her thirties in good health and CMV-seropositive.

The table lists this clone with a few counts. V usage is TRBV6-6 and J usage is TRBJ1-3; D perhaps matches TRBD1 (6 bases). Between the trimmed V and J ends, which lost 8 bases and 4 bases, there was a span of 9 bases. From germline, CDR1 is MNHNY and CDR2 SVGAGI (reference sequence). The CDR3 is 12 amino acids. CDR3 coding DNA: TGTGCCAGCGGAGGACAGGGAAACACCATATATTTT. Residues: CASGGQGNTIYF.

The rearrangement joins TRBV27 to TRBJ2-3; D is unresolved. Germline loops: CDR1 MNHEY, CDR2 SMNVEV (reference sequence). Trimming removed 3 bases at V and 4 bases at J, with 8 bases between. CDR3 length: 13 amino acids. The CDR3 protein is CASSLVVADTQYF. Written as DNA, the CDR3 is TGTGCCAGCAGTTTGGTAGTGGCAGATACGCAGTATTTT.

This chain links TRBV5-6 with TRBJ2-7; D ambiguous. The CDR3 has 13 residues. The ends were cut back, 0 bases at V and 0 bases at J, with 4 bases in the middle. Per germline, CDR1 SGHDT and CDR2 YYEEEE. The DNA for the CDR3 is TGTGCCAGCAGCTTGGATTACTCCTACGAGCAGTACTTC. It is translated as CASSLDYSYEQYF.

V is TRBV4-2 and J is TRBJ1-5, with 9 bases matching TRBD1. J gave up 4 bases and V 0 bases, and 7 bases lay outside the gene matches. The CDR3 runs to 17 residues. Germline V gene lookup returns CDR1 LGHNA and CDR2 YNFKEQ. CDR3 in DNA: TGTGCCAGCAGCCAAGATCCGGACAGGGGTAAAAATCAGCCCCAGCATTTT. Encoded protein: CASSQDPDRGKNQPQHF.

The rearrangement joins TRBV7-2 to TRBJ2-1; 11 nucleotides match TRBD2. The CDR3 loop spans 18 amino acids. V lost 1 base, J lost 7 bases, and 12 bases stayed unmatched. Germline V gives CDR1 SGHTA, CDR2 FQGNSA. The DNA of the CDR3 is TGTGCCAGCAGCTTAGATCGGCAAACTAGCGGGAGAGGGAATGAGCAGTTCTTC. Residues: CASSLDRQTSGRGNEQFF.

The chain links TRBV2 to TRBJ1-1; D remains ambiguous. This CDR3 has 11 amino acids. Germline values: CDR1 SNHLY, CDR2 FYNNEI. Trimming cost V 6 bases and J 7 bases, with 9 bases left between them. In DNA form, the CDR3 reads TGTGCCAGCAGAATCACTGGTGAAGCTTTCTTT. Its protein product is CASRITGEAFF. Full variable domain (outside the CDR3, taken from reference TRBV2 and TRBJ1-1): EPEVTQTPSHQVTQMGQEVILRCVPISNHLYFYWYRQILGQKVEFLVSFYNNEISEKSEIFDDQFSVERPDGSNFTLKIRSTKLEDSAMYFCASRITGEAFFGQGTRLTVV.

The genes are TRBV25-1 and TRBJ1-2; 9 nucleotides match TRBD1. Germline CDR1 reads MGHDK; CDR2 reads SYGVNS. V was clipped by 6 bases and J by 8 bases; unmatched bases: 7. CDR3 length: 13 residues. The CDR3 spells CASSFFTGGGYTF. The CDR3 DNA reads as TGTGCCAGCAGCTTCTTCACAGGGGGCGGCTACACCTTC.

J is TRBJ2-7 and V is TRBV30; D perhaps matches TRBD1 (6 bases). V was cut by 3 bases and J by 4 bases, with 10 bases left in between. This CDR3 comprises 12 residues. CDR1 is GTSNPN and CDR2 is SVGIG in the germline V gene (reference sequence). CDR3 sequence reads: CAWSPRGYEQYF. CDR3 bases: TGTGCCTGGAGCCCCAGGGGTTACGAGCAGTACTTC.

This clone was seen more than once but under ten times. The chain links TRBV6-6 to TRBJ1-1; D unresolved. Germline V gene sequence: CDR1 MNHNY, CDR2 SVGAGI (reference sequence). The V end lost 3 bases, the J end lost 0 bases, and 5 bases lay between the germline ends. CDR3 length: 13 residues. The CDR3 is CASSYAVNTEAFF. The CDR3 DNA reads as TGTGCCAGCAGTTATGCAGTGAACACTGAAGCTTTCTTT.

This chain joins TRBV4-1 and TRBJ2-1; the D gene is possibly TRBD2 (5 bases). This CDR3 contains 13 residues. Deletions cut 0 bases from V and 10 bases from J, with 10 bases between. CDR1 is MGHRA and CDR2 is YSYEKL in the germline V gene. The CDR3 nucleotides read TGCGCCAGCAGCCAAGATCCCGGAGGCGAGCAGTTCTTC. Encoded protein: CASSQDPGGEQFF.

The chain joins TRBV28 to TRBJ1-5; D possibly corresponds to TRBD1 (5 bases). Deletions cut 6 bases from V and 6 bases from J, with 15 bases between. Germline CDR1 reads MDHEN; CDR2 reads SYDVKM. The CDR3 has 14 residues. CDR3 loop: CASSHQSGGQPQHF. The CDR3 DNA follows: TGTGCCAGCAGCCACCAATCCGGGGGTCAGCCCCAGCATTTT.

In its sample, this clone was seen a few times. V is TRBV5-1 and J is TRBJ2-1; 8 nucleotides line up with TRBD1. Trimming removed 0 bases from V and 6 bases from J; junction bases left unmatched: 5. CDR3 length: 15 residues. The germline V gene encodes CDR1 SGHRS and CDR2 YFSETQ. CDR3: CASSLGQGAFNEQFF. CDR3 DNA: TGCGCCAGCAGCTTGGGGCAGGGGGCGTTCAATGAGCAGTTCTTC.

The chain joins TRBV30 to TRBJ2-7; no firm D call. The germline gives CDR1 GTSNPN, CDR2 SVGIG (reference sequence). Trimming removed 1 base from V and 1 base from J, with 11 bases in between. This CDR3 is 14 amino acids long. The CDR3 nucleotides are TGTGCCTGGAGTGAACAGCTGCGTTCCTACGAGCAGTACTTC. It codes for CAWSEQLRSYEQYF.

The chain links TRBV5-6 to TRBJ1-2, with a tentative D call TRBD1 (5 bases). The V gene lost 4 bases and the J gene lost 2 bases, with 15 bases spanning the gap. The CDR3 spans 15 residues. Per the germline V gene, CDR1 is SGHDT and CDR2 is YYEEEE. The CDR3 DNA sequence: TGTGCCAGCAGCCTGCCGGGGACTGGGAACTATGGCTACACCTTC. Its translation: CASSLPGTGNYGYTF.

The chain has TRBV7-9 and TRBJ2-7; D unresolved. Looked up from germline, CDR1 is SEHNR and CDR2 is FQNEAQ (reference sequence). The CDR3 runs 15 residues. Trimming cost V 1 base and J 0 bases, with 10 bases left between them. CDR3 sequence (DNA): TGTGCCAGCAGCTTAGGACGGCTAGTCTCCTACGAGCAGTACTTC. Encoded protein: CASSLGRLVSYEQYF.

The genes are TRBV18 and TRBJ2-7; 8 nucleotides line up with TRBD1. Germline CDR1 reads KGHSH; CDR2 reads LQKENI. Germline trimming cut 5 bases from V and 3 bases from J; bases unmatched to any gene: 3. CDR3 length: 13 amino acids. In nucleotides, the CDR3 is TGTGCCAGCTCATCCGGGACAGGCTACGAGCAGTACTTC. Amino acid sequence: CASSSGTGYEQYF.

The rearrangement joins TRBV6-1 to TRBJ2-1; 7 positions match TRBD2. J lost 9 bases, V lost 8 bases, and 10 bases had no gene match. This CDR3 has 13 amino acids. CDR1 and CDR2 from the germline V gene are MNHNS and SASEGT. CDR3 region: CASATTREREQFF. The CDR3 DNA is TGTGCCAGCGCAACCACGCGGGAGCGTGAGCAGTTCTTC.

V is TRBV6-5 and J is TRBJ2-2, with 8 bases that match TRBD1. CDR1 is MNHEY, CDR2 SVGAGI, per germline. The V gene end was trimmed by 5 bases and the J gene end by 6 bases; junction bases not matched to a gene: 8. This CDR3 spans 15 amino acids. The CDR3 DNA reads TGTGCCAGCAGTCCCGGGACAGGCGATTCCGGGGAGCTGTTTTTT. It yields the protein CASSPGTGDSGELFF.

Regarding this clone: The junction does not match germline at one end; this may be a read error. Other DNA sequences in the sample encode the same CDR3. V gene TRBV6-4 combines with J gene TRBJ1-1, with D maybe TRBD1 (5 bases). The germline CDR1 and CDR2 sequences are MRHNA and SNTAGT. The CDR3 loop spans 13 amino acids. CDR3 residues: CASSDAGNTEAFF. The CDR3, as DNA: TGTGCCAGCAGTGACGCAGGGAACACTGAGGCTTTCTTT.

The chain carries TRBV7-3 and TRBJ2-3; D gene uncertain. Germline V gives CDR1 SGHTA, CDR2 FQGTGA. CDR3 length: 13 residues. V shed 4 bases and J shed 8 bases, with 13 bases lying between them. CDR3 in amino acids: CASSSPGPVTQYF. The CDR3 DNA follows: TGTGCCAGCAGCTCCCCAGGCCCCGTTACGCAGTATTTT.

This chain links TRBV15 with TRBJ2-5; no firm D call. The CDR3 extends over 15 amino acids. V lost 1 base and J 1 base, leaving 10 bases between the germline ends. CDR1 is LNHNV, CDR2 YYDKDF, per germline (reference sequence). The CDR3 reads CATSRAITVQETQYF. The CDR3 nucleotides read TGTGCCACCAGCAGAGCAATAACGGTCCAAGAGACCCAGTACTTC.

The rearrangement joins TRBV5-4 to TRBJ1-4; D is possibly TRBD1 (5 bases). CDR3 length: 14 amino acids. Germline V gives CDR1 SGHNT, CDR2 YYREEE (reference sequence). V lost 3 bases, J lost 8 bases, and 14 bases lay in between. The CDR3: CASSSGAGREKLFF. The CDR3 DNA reads as TGTGCCAGCAGCTCAGGAGCAGGGCGCGAAAAACTGTTTTTT. Variable domain in full (rest from reference TRBV5-4 and TRBJ1-4): ETGVTQSPTHLIKTRGQQVTLRCSSQSGHNTVSWYQQALGQGPQFIFQYYREEENGRGNFPPRFSGLQFPNYSSELNVNALELDDSALYLCASSSGAGREKLFFGSGTQLSVL.

The chain has TRBV29-1 and TRBJ2-7, with a weak D call TRBD2 (5 bases). The CDR3 runs 14 residues. Per the germline V gene, CDR1 is SQVTM and CDR2 is ANQGSEA. V lost 7 bases, J lost 5 bases, and 21 bases lay in between. The CDR3 sequence is CSATLDSIRDEQYF. The CDR3 DNA reads as TGCAGCGCCACACTAGACTCCATCCGCGACGAGCAGTACTTC.

This chain connects TRBV19 to TRBJ2-5, with D possibly matching TRBD1 (5 bases). V lost 5 bases, J lost 1 base, and 11 bases lay in between. The CDR3 covers 14 residues. CDR1 LNHDA and CDR2 SQIVND come from the germline V gene (reference sequence). CDR3 DNA sequence: TGTGCCAGTAGTTCTCGACAGATCCAAGAGACCCAGTACTTC. It yields the protein CASSSRQIQETQYF.

The genes are TRBV29-1 and TRBJ2-1; tentatively, D is TRBD1 (6 bases). CDR3 length: 15 amino acids. Per the germline V gene, CDR1 is SQVTM and CDR2 is ANQGSEA. V was trimmed by 6 bases and J by 2 bases, leaving 17 bases between them. This CDR3 is CSVLGQLNTYNEQFF. DNA of the CDR3: TGCAGCGTATTAGGACAGCTCAACACCTACAATGAGCAGTTCTTC.

The chain carries TRBV7-9 and TRBJ1-1; D gene uncertain. Germline CDR1 is SEHNR and CDR2 is FQNEAQ (reference sequence). This CDR3 has 14 residues. Trimming removed 5 bases from V and 0 bases from J, with 10 bases in between. CDR3 sequence reads: CASSVRIMNTEAFF. The CDR3 nucleotides are TGTGCCAGCAGCGTCAGGATCATGAACACTGAAGCTTTCTTT.

The V and J genes are TRBV4-2 and TRBJ1-1; D is undetermined. In germline, CDR1 is LGHNA, CDR2 YNFKEQ. CDR3 length equals 13 residues. The V end lost 0 bases, the J end lost 4 bases, and 6 bases lay between the germline ends. The CDR3 coding sequence is TGTGCCAGCAGCCAAGAGATCAGCACTGAAGCTTTCTTT. This codes for CASSQEISTEAFF.

The V and J genes are TRBV5-1 and TRBJ2-7; 10 nucleotides line up with TRBD1. The CDR3 has 15 residues. Trimming took 3 bases from V and 0 from J; bases not matched to a gene: 3. Germline assignment: CDR1 SGHRS and CDR2 YFSETQ. The CDR3 is CASSWGTGDSYEQYF. CDR3 nucleotides: TGCGCCAGCAGCTGGGGGACAGGGGACTCCTACGAGCAGTACTTC.

The chain is built from TRBV7-5 and TRBJ2-7; the D call TRBD2 from the table was never checked on the DNA. TRBV7-5 is a recognized pseudogene. The CDR3 runs to 16 residues. The CDR3 sequence is CARSLTSDGKTYEQYF. The CDR3 bases are TGTGCCAGAAGCTTAACTAGCGATGGGAAAACGTACGAGCAGTACTTC.

This clone occurred once. CDR3 nucleotides: TGTGCCACCACTACAGGGGGCCGAAACACCATATATTTT. Residues: CATTTGGRNTIYF. V usage is TRBV15 and J usage is TRBJ1-3; 9 nucleotides align to TRBD1. The length of the CDR3 is 13 residues. Losses at the gene ends were 7 bases for V and 5 bases for J; bases not matched to a gene: 3. CDR1 LNHNV and CDR2 YYDKDF come from the germline V gene (reference sequence). The variable domain in full, completed from reference TRBV15 and TRBJ1-3, reads DAMVIQNPRYQVTQFGKPVTLSCSQTLNHNVMYWYQQKSSQAPKLLFHYYDKDFNNEADTPDNFQSRRPNTSFCFLDIRSPGLGDTAMYLCATTTGGRNTIYFGEGSWLTVV.

V usage is TRBV5-1 and J usage is TRBJ1-2; unclear D gene. The CDR3 totals 12 residues. V lost 7 bases and J lost 8, with 15 bases in between. Looked up from germline, CDR1 is SGHRS and CDR2 is YFSETQ. The CDR3 nucleotides read TGCGCCAGCGGACCCTTGGAGGAGGGCTACACCTTC. Translating it yields CASGPLEEGYTF. Looking up the rest from reference TRBV5-1 and TRBJ1-2 gives the full variable domain: KAGVTQTPRYLIKTRGQQVTLSCSPISGHRSVSWYQQTPGQGLQFLFEYFSETQRNKGNFPGRFSGRQFSNSRSEMNVSTLELGDSALYLCASGPLEEGYTFGSGTRLTVV.

The sample holds many counts of this clone. V usage is TRBV9 and J usage is TRBJ2-1, with D tentatively TRBD2 (6 bases). Looked up from germline, CDR1 is SGDLS and CDR2 is YYNGEE. Trimming cost V 0 bases and J 7 bases, with 17 bases left between them. The CDR3 spans 16 residues. The chain's CDR3 is CASSVATSGGVNEQFF. The CDR3 region has the DNA TGTGCCAGCAGCGTAGCTACGAGCGGAGGGGTAAATGAGCAGTTCTTC.